Shown below are 2 T cell receptor beta chains from a single sample sequenced in a study of blood T cell repertoires in COVID-19. Measured with immunoSEQ multiplex PCR; TCRdb has only the in-frame clones, and not every one. This repertoire shows 68,000 or so clones, 80% to 85% found once; its top ten account for approximately 39%. Sequencing was performed on peripheral blood. All receptors derive from a human donor in a cohort sampled during active COVID-19.

The chain carries TRBV14 and TRBJ2-7, with 7 nucleotides matching TRBD1. With V trimmed by 4 bases and J by 4 bases, 10 bases remained unmatched. Germline V lookup: CDR1 SGHDN, CDR2 FVKESK. CDR3 size: 15 residues. In DNA, the CDR3 is TGTGCCAGCAGCCCAAAGACAGGGTTATCTTACGAGCAGTACTTC. This encodes CASSPKTGLSYEQYF.

The table lists this clone with a count of one. V gene TRBV4-1 combines with J gene TRBJ1-4; D not certain. Germline V gene data show CDR1 as MGHRA and CDR2 as YSYEKL. CDR3 size: 14 residues. Trimming cost V 1 base and J 7 bases, with 10 bases left between them. The CDR3 is CASSQGVPGEKLFF. As DNA, the CDR3 is TGCGCCAGCAGCCAAGGGGTTCCGGGTGAAAAACTGTTTTTT.